Presented here are 8 T cell receptor beta chains from one specimen sequenced in a study of T cells expressing NK-cell markers. TCRdb re-called the 5' RACE reads and shows each CDR3 protein once, DNA omitted. This sample's table reports over 150,000 distinct CDR3 sequences. Sequences were obtained from blood T cells: a sorted CD56 or NKG2C T cell subset, CD4+ or CD8+ T cells, or bulk PBMC T cells (not recorded which). These receptors originate from a woman between 50 and 59 years old in good health.

V gene TRBV15 combines with J gene TRBJ2-7. Germline assignment: CDR1 LNHNV and CDR2 YYDKDF (reference sequence). CDR3 length equals 12 residues. The CDR3 sequence is CATSRGNNEQYF.

The genes are TRBV24-1 and TRBJ2-3. Germline V gives CDR1 KGHDR, CDR2 SFDVKD. CDR3 length: 14 amino acids. The chain's CDR3 is CATSDPTTAPTQYF.

The gene calls are TRBV7-7 and TRBJ2-2; absent DNA, TCRdb's TRBD1 call cannot be checked. The CDR3 runs to 15 residues. Looked up from germline, CDR1 is SSHAT and CDR2 is FNYEAQ (reference sequence). This CDR3 reads CASSPVGGNTGELFF.

V is TRBV27 and J is TRBJ2-2; TCRdb designates TRBD1, a call that cannot be tested without DNA. The length of the CDR3 is 13 residues. The germline gives CDR1 MNHEY, CDR2 SMNVEV (reference sequence). CDR3 amino acids: CASSFTGTGELFF.

The CDR3 loop is CASSMTGPASSGNTIYF. The J gene is TRBJ1-3, the V gene TRBV5-1; TCRdb reports TRBD1, a call that lacks DNA to check it against. The CDR3 is made up of 17 amino acids. CDR1 and CDR2 (germline): SGHRS, YFSETQ.

V gene TRBV5-1 combines with J gene TRBJ1-5. CDR1 is SGHRS, CDR2 YFSETQ, per germline. CDR3 length: 15 amino acids. CDR3 sequence reads: CASSVEGILDQPQHF.

V gene TRBV4-1 combines with J gene TRBJ1-5; TCRdb names TRBD1, which stays unverified in the absence of DNA. This CDR3 has 13 amino acids. Germline assignment: CDR1 MGHRA and CDR2 YSYEKL. The chain's CDR3 is CARREDSNQPQHF.

V usage is TRBV20-1 and J usage is TRBJ2-1; the D gene TCRdb calls, TRBD2, cannot be checked with no DNA. The CDR3 runs 20 residues. Looked up from germline, CDR1 is DFQATT and CDR2 is SNEGSKA (reference sequence). The chain's CDR3 is CSARRGRVERESPSYNEQFF.